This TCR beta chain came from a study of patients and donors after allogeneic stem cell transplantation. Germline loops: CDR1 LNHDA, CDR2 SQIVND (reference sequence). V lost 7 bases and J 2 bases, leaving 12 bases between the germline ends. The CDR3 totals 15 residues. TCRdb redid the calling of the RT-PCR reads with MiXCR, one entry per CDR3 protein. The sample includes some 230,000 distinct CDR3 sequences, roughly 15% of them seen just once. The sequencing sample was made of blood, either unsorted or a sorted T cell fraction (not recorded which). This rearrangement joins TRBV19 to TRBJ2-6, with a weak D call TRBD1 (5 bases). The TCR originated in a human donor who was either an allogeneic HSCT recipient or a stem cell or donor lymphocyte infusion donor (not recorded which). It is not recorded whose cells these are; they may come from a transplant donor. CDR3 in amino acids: CASKDSRAGANVLTF. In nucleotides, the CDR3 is TGTGCCAGTAAAGACAGTAGAGCTGGGGCCAACGTCCTGACTTTC. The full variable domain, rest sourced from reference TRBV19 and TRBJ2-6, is DGGITQSPKYLFRKEGQNVTLSCEQNLNHDAMYWYRQDPGQGLRLIYYSQIVNDFQKGDIAEGYSVSREKKESFPLTVTSAQKNPTAFYLCASKDSRAGANVLTFGAGSRLTVL.